These 30 T cell receptor beta chains were sequenced from one sample in a study of T cell clonality in common variable immunodeficiency. TCRdb keeps only in-frame clones here, not all; method: immunoSEQ multiplex PCR. The sample contains about 52,000 clones, none of them singletons. Input material: peripheral blood mononuclear cells. These receptors were collected from a person between 18 and 75 years old in good health.

This clone was counted at least ten times. The CDR3 DNA, read in part, is TGTGCCAGCAGCTTGCCAGGGGAGGAAAAA. Its protein product is CASSLPGEEK. Given in full, the CDR3 is CASSLPGEEKLFF. The chain joins TRBV5-4 to TRBJ1-4, with D perhaps TRBD1 (6 bases). The read ends 3 residues before the CDR3 terminus; that terminus is restored from the germline J gene. Germline CDR1 and CDR2: SGHNT and YYREEE (reference sequence). Trimming cost V 1 base and J 8 bases, with 9 bases left between them. The CDR3 runs 13 residues.

This clone has a count of ten or more. The read ends 3 residues shy of where the CDR3 ends; the end is completed using the germline J gene. The sample contains more than one DNA sequence encoding this CDR3. The genes are TRBV30 and TRBJ2-7; the D is unclear. The V gene lost 0 bases and the J gene lost 2 bases, with 5 bases spanning the gap. CDR1 and CDR2 (germline): GTSNPN, SVGIG (reference sequence). CDR3 length: 12 residues. The CDR3 reads CAWSVGPYEQYF. CDR3 DNA, as far as it was read: TGTGCCTGGAGTGTCGGTCCCTACGAG. The variable domain in full, with the rest retrieved from reference TRBV30 and TRBJ2-7, is SQTIHQWPATLVQPVGSPLSLECTVEGTSNPNLYWYRQAAGRGLQLLFYSVGIGQISSEVPQNLSASRPQDRQFILSSKKLLLSDSGFYLCAWSVGPYEQYFGPGTRLTVT.

In this sample, this clone turned up many times. The read is 3 residues too short to cover the CDR3 end, so that end is filled in from the germline J gene. The chain recombines TRBV30 with TRBJ2-2, with D hard to call. Germline-derived CDR1 and CDR2 are GTSNPN and SVGIG (reference sequence). V was pared by 1 base and J by 1 base, with 4 bases between. The length of the CDR3 is 13 residues. Partial CDR3 DNA: TGTGCCTGGAGTGCAGGGAACACCGGGGAG. It translates to CAWSAGNTGE. The CDR3 in its entirety is CAWSAGNTGELFF.

For this clone: The CDR3 is cut off 3 residues early in the read; its end comes from the germline J gene. This sequence joins TRBV19 and TRBJ1-3; D unclear. CDR3 length: 14 residues. The V end was cut by 3 bases, the J end by 0 bases, with 6 bases between. In germline, CDR1 is LNHDA, CDR2 SQIVND (reference sequence). The chain's CDR3 is CASSILVSGNTIYF. Incomplete CDR3 DNA: TGTGCCAGTAGTATTCTAGTCTCTGGAAACACC.

This clone was detected a few times. The read halts 3 residues ahead of the CDR3 end, with the missing end drawn from the germline J gene. The genes are TRBV18 and TRBJ2-1, with 7 nucleotides matching TRBD2. The ends lost 1 base at V and 6 bases at J; junction bases unmatched: 3. CDR3 size: 14 residues. Germline CDR1 is KGHSH and CDR2 is LQKENI. CDR3 bases read: TGTGCCAGCTCACCACGGGACTATTCCAATGAG. Translation gives CASSPRDYSNE. The entire CDR3 reads CASSPRDYSNEQFF. Based on the CDR3 plus reference TRBV18 and TRBJ2-1, the full variable domain is NAGVMQNPRHLVRRRGQEARLRCSPMKGHSHVYWYRQLPEEGLKFMVYLQKENIIDESGMPKERFSAEFPKEGPSILRIQQVVRGDSAAYFCASSPRDYSNEQFFGPGTRLTVL.

This clone was seen only a few times. The CDR3 is cut off 3 residues early in the read; its end comes from the germline J gene. V and J are TRBV7-9 and TRBJ2-5; 7 bases agree with TRBD1. From germline, CDR1 is SEHNR and CDR2 FQNEAQ (reference sequence). The V gene end was trimmed by 1 base and the J gene end by 5 bases; junction bases not matched to a gene: 7. CDR3 size: 15 residues. CDR3 region: CASSLEQGFRETQYF. CDR3 DNA (partial): TGTGCCAGCAGCTTAGAACAGGGGTTTAGGGAGACC.

This clone showed up many times. The CDR3 end lies 3 residues beyond the end of the read and is filled in from the germline J gene. The chain has TRBV5-1 and TRBJ2-7, with D perhaps matching TRBD1 (6 bases). Trimming left V 2 bases short and J 5 bases short, with 14 bases between. Germline assignment: CDR1 SGHRS and CDR2 YFSETQ. The CDR3 covers 14 residues. The DNA read from the CDR3 is TGCGCCAGCAGCTTAGGGGGTGGTGAGAACGAG. Translated: CASSLGGGENE. The whole CDR3 reads CASSLGGGENEQYF. The variable domain in full, with the rest retrieved from reference TRBV5-1 and TRBJ2-7, is KAGVTQTPRYLIKTRGQQVTLSCSPISGHRSVSWYQQTPGQGLQFLFEYFSETQRNKGNFPGRFSGRQFSNSRSEMNVSTLELGDSALYLCASSLGGGENEQYFGPGTRLTVT.

This clone was recorded many times. The CDR3 end lies 3 residues beyond the end of the read and is filled in from the germline J gene. This chain links TRBV30 with TRBJ2-5, with D possibly TRBD2 on 6 matching bases. V was pared by 8 bases and J by 7 bases, with 17 bases between. The V gene's germline CDR1 is GTSNPN and CDR2 SVGIG (reference sequence). CDR3 length equals 12 residues. The DNA read from the CDR3 is TGTGCCCTGGAGGGTGAGTCGAGGACC. Translating it yields CALEGESRT. From start to end, the CDR3 is CALEGESRTQYF.

This clone was found many times. The read falls 3 residues short of the CDR3 end, and the missing part is taken from the germline J gene. The chain joins TRBV6-1 to TRBJ2-1; 8 nucleotides align to TRBD1. The CDR3 is 15 amino acids. The ends lost 1 base at V and 3 bases at J; junction bases unmatched: 2. Germline assignment: CDR1 MNHNS and CDR2 SASEGT. The CDR3 DNA, read in part, is TGTGCCAGCAGTGAAGACAGGGGGAGCTACAATGAG. Residues: CASSEDRGSYNE. Given in full, the CDR3 is CASSEDRGSYNEQFF.

This clone occurred a few times. The sequenced fragment ends 3 residues before the CDR3 boundary, so the rest is inferred from the germline J gene. V is TRBV19 and J is TRBJ2-1; 9 bases are shared with TRBD1. V lost 11 bases and J lost 8; bases outside the gene matches: 13. Germline CDR1 reads LNHDA; CDR2 reads SQIVND (reference sequence). The CDR3 consists of 14 residues. The CDR3 reads CAATGTGIMDEQFF. CDR3 DNA (partial): TGTGCCGCCACCGGGACAGGGATCATGGATGAG.

This clone was found many times. The observed sequence ends 3 residues before the CDR3 terminus, with the missing tail filled in from the germline J gene. V and J are TRBV28 and TRBJ2-1; D unclear. This CDR3 region has 15 residues. V lost 3 bases to trimming and J lost 6 bases, with 15 bases between them. Germline V gene lookup returns CDR1 MDHEN and CDR2 SYDVKM. The DNA read from the CDR3 is TGTGCCAGCAGTTTGTCCAGCGCGAGAGGCAATGAG. Its protein product is CASSLSSARGNE. The entire CDR3 reads CASSLSSARGNEQFF.

This clone was found a few times. The read finishes 3 residues shy of the CDR3 end, and the germline J gene is used to complete it. The rearrangement links TRBV5-1 to TRBJ2-3; TRBD2 aligns across 7 bases. The germline CDR1 and CDR2 sequences are SGHRS and YFSETQ. V trimming: 0 bases; J trimming: 3 bases; junction bases outside the gene matches: 10. The CDR3 runs 17 residues. CDR3 amino acids: CASSLEVRDGGTDTQYF. The CDR3 DNA, read in part, is TGCGCCAGCAGCTTGGAGGTTCGGGACGGGGGGACAGATACG.

This clone was observed many times. The read stops 3 residues short of the end of the CDR3; the missing end is completed from the germline J gene. The chain is built from TRBV5-5 and TRBJ1-2; a weak D match, TRBD1 (5 bases). V lost 4 bases and J lost 1, with 8 bases in between. Looked up from germline, CDR1 is SGHKS and CDR2 is YYEKEE (reference sequence). CDR3 size: 13 residues. The CDR3 sequence is CASSRRGNYGYTF. CDR3 bases read: TGTGCCAGCAGCCGAAGGGGTAACTATGGC.

The sample holds a few counts of this clone. The junction does not match germline at one end; this may be a read error. The CDR3 end lies 3 residues beyond the end of the read and is filled in from the germline J gene. The genes are TRBV11-2 and TRBJ2-3; a weak D match, TRBD2 (6 bases). This CDR3 has 13 amino acids. Germline values: CDR1 SGHAT, CDR2 FQNNGV. The sequenced CDR3 bases are TGTGCCCGCAGCTTGGGACTCGGCGATACG. Protein: CARSLGLGDT. The entire CDR3 is CARSLGLGDTQYF.

This clone has ten or more counts. Coverage ceases 3 residues before the CDR3 finishes, and the germline J gene fills in the end. The chain is built from TRBV7-9 and TRBJ2-2, with no clear D. Germline CDR1 reads SEHNR; CDR2 reads FQNEAQ (reference sequence). CDR3 length: 15 amino acids. V was trimmed by 0 bases and J by 2 bases, leaving 7 bases between them. The DNA read from the CDR3 is TGTGCCAGCAGCTTAGCGCTTCTAAACACCGGGGAG. Translated, it gives CASSLALLNTGE. The full CDR3 protein reads CASSLALLNTGELFF.

At least ten counts were recorded for this clone. Read data end 3 residues before the CDR3 end; the end is taken from the germline J gene. The V and J genes are TRBV6-2 or TRBV6-3 and TRBJ1-3; no clear D. The germline V and J ends were trimmed by 6 bases and 0 bases, with 6 bases remaining between them. Germline CDR1 MNHEY, CDR2 SVGEGT. The length of the CDR3 is 13 residues. Incomplete CDR3 DNA: TGTGCCAGCAGGCAGAACTCTGGAAACACC. This gives the protein CASRQNSGNT. The entire CDR3 is CASRQNSGNTIYF.

This clone showed up just a few times. The read falls 3 residues short of the CDR3 end, and the missing part is taken from the germline J gene. The V call is TRBV7-9, the J call TRBJ2-3; D is undetermined. V gave up 7 bases and J gave up 2 bases, with 10 bases separating them. The CDR3 contains 13 residues. Per the germline V gene, CDR1 is SEHNR and CDR2 is FQNEAQ (reference sequence). Here the CDR3 reads CASKPTATDTQYF. The sequenced CDR3 bases are TGTGCCAGCAAGCCCACAGCCACAGATACG.

This clone has at least ten counts. Read sequence stops 3 residues before the CDR3 end, and the germline J gene provides the missing end. This sequence joins TRBV30 and TRBJ1-5; tentatively, D is TRBD1 (5 bases). Germline CDR1 GTSNPN, CDR2 SVGIG (reference sequence). The CDR3 consists of 14 residues. V lost 5 bases, J lost 0 bases, and 11 bases lay in between. The CDR3 region is CAWGAVDSNQPQHF. The CDR3 bases that were read are TGTGCCTGGGGGGCGGTGGATAGCAATCAGCCC.

In its sample, this clone was seen many times. The part of the CDR3 DNA that was read is TGTGCCAGCAGCTTAAGCCGCGGGGCTGTCACCGGGGAG. This sequence encodes CASSLSRGAVTGE. The CDR3 in its entirety is CASSLSRGAVTGELFF. J is TRBJ2-2 and V is TRBV7-3, with D tentatively TRBD2 (6 bases). The read ends 3 residues early relative to the CDR3; the germline J gene fills the gap. This CDR3 is built from 16 residues. The V gene lost 1 base and the J gene lost 4 bases, with 13 bases spanning the gap. Per the germline V gene, CDR1 is SGHTA and CDR2 is FQGTGA.

The sample holds many counts of this clone. The sequence runs out 3 residues before the end of the CDR3; the remainder is reconstructed from the germline J gene. J is TRBJ1-1 and V is TRBV5-1, with a weak D call TRBD1 (5 bases). The CDR3 is 15 amino acids. The germline CDR1 and CDR2 sequences are SGHRS and YFSETQ. The CDR3 here is CASSFDPSQGGGAFF. The CDR3 bases that were read are TGCGCCAGCAGCTTCGATCCCTCTCAGGGAGGCGGA.

Regarding this clone: The read ends 3 residues early relative to the CDR3; the germline J gene fills the gap. The rearrangement links TRBV11-2 to TRBJ1-3; D is uncertain. The germline V and J ends were trimmed by 5 bases and 2 bases, with 10 bases remaining between them. The germline CDR1 and CDR2 sequences are SGHAT and FQNNGV. This CDR3 is built from 14 residues. CDR3 sequence reads: CASSAVSAGNTIYF. CDR3 bases read: TGTGCCAGCAGCGCGGTTTCAGCTGGAAACACC. Supplemented by reference TRBV11-2 and TRBJ1-3, the full variable domain reads EAGVAQSPRYKIIEKRQSVAFWCNPISGHATLYWYQQILGQGPKLLIQFQNNGVVDDSQLPKDRFSAERLKGVDSTLKIQPAKLEDSAVYLCASSAVSAGNTIYFGEGSWLTVV.

This clone has a count of ten or more. The read ends 3 residues early relative to the CDR3; the germline J gene fills the gap. V usage is TRBV18 and J usage is TRBJ2-7, with 8 bases fitting TRBD1. CDR3 length: 14 residues. Per germline, CDR1 KGHSH and CDR2 LQKENI. Trimming cost V 5 bases and J 3 bases; bases outside gene matches: 6. The CDR3 here is CASSDGTGNYEQYF. CDR3 DNA, as far as it was read: TGTGCCAGCTCAGACGGGACAGGAAACTACGAG.

In its sample, this clone was seen many times. The CDR3 end is not reached by the read, which stops 3 residues before it; the germline J gene fills it in. The V gene is TRBV7-9, the J gene TRBJ1-2; 11 positions agree with TRBD1. This CDR3 has 15 residues. The germline V gene has CDR1 SEHNR and CDR2 FQNEAQ (reference sequence). The CDR3 loop is CASSSRGQGAEGYTF. The sequenced part of the CDR3 DNA is TGTGCCAGCAGCTCGCGAGGACAGGGGGCAGAGGGC. The full variable domain, completed using reference TRBV7-9 and TRBJ1-2, is DTGVSQNPRHKITKRGQNVTFRCDPISEHNRLYWYRQTLGQGPEFLTYFQNEAQLEKSRLLSDRFSAERPKGSFSTLEIQRTEQGDSAMYLCASSSRGQGAEGYTFGSGTRLTVV.

This clone appeared a few times. The read falls 3 residues short of the CDR3 end, and the missing part is taken from the germline J gene. The V and J genes are TRBV7-3 and TRBJ1-1, with a tentative D call TRBD1 (6 bases). There are 13 residues in the CDR3. The V gene's germline CDR1 is SGHTA and CDR2 FQGTGA. The ends were cut back, 4 bases at V and 7 bases at J, with 13 bases in the middle. The sequenced CDR3 bases are TGTGCCAGCAGCTCCGAGGGGGGGGGTGAA. Translating it yields CASSSEGGGE. In full, the CDR3 is CASSSEGGGEAFF.

This clone was observed at least ten times. The observed sequence ends 3 residues before the CDR3 terminus, with the missing tail filled in from the germline J gene. This sequence joins TRBV20-1 and TRBJ1-5; 7 nucleotides align to TRBD1. This CDR3 is 15 amino acids long. J lost 1 base, V lost 5 bases, and 8 bases had no gene match. Germline V gene data show CDR1 as DFQATT and CDR2 as SNEGSKA (reference sequence). The CDR3 bases that were read are TGCAGTGCTGGGGGACAGACCTCCAGCAATCAGCCC. Its translation is CSAGGQTSSNQP. The entire CDR3 protein is CSAGGQTSSNQPQHF.

This clone showed up many times. The sequenced fragment ends 3 residues before the CDR3 boundary, so the rest is inferred from the germline J gene. V is TRBV28 and J is TRBJ1-2, with D maybe TRBD1 (6 bases). The CDR3 has 15 residues. The germline V gene encodes CDR1 MDHEN and CDR2 SYDVKM. Trimming pared 3 bases from V and 2 bases from J, leaving 13 bases between. The DNA read from the CDR3 is TGTGCCAGCAGTTTCTCGCGGGGGCGGAACTATGGC. Encoded protein: CASSFSRGRNYG. The complete CDR3 protein is CASSFSRGRNYGYTF.

This clone was detected ten times or more. The junction does not match germline at one end; this may be a read error. The CDR3 goes on 3 residues after the read ends, and that part is filled in from the germline J gene. The chain uses TRBV7-3 and TRBJ1-2; 7 bases are shared with TRBD1. Per germline, CDR1 SGHTA and CDR2 FQGTGA. The CDR3 loop spans 13 amino acids. The chain's CDR3 is CVSSFQGDYGYTF. The sequenced part of the CDR3 DNA is TGTGTCAGCAGCTTCCAGGGGGACTATGGC.

At least ten counts were recorded for this clone. A junction boundary mismatches the germline segment, possibly from a read error. The read gets to within 3 residues of the CDR3 end, and the germline J gene fills in the rest. The rearrangement uses TRBV7-2 and TRBJ2-5; TRBD2 matches at 7 bases. The CDR3 has 15 amino acids. CDR1 SGHTA and CDR2 FQGNSA come from the germline V gene. The CDR3 reads CASSLVLAAQETQYF. The part of the CDR3 DNA that was read is TGTGCCAGCAGTTTAGTGCTAGCGGCACAAGAGACC.

In this sample, this clone turned up a few times. The read falls 3 residues short of the CDR3 end, and the missing part is taken from the germline J gene. This chain joins TRBV19 and TRBJ1-5; 9 nucleotides agree with TRBD1. V lost 5 bases to trimming and J lost 2 bases; unmatched junction nucleotides: 7. Germline values: CDR1 LNHDA, CDR2 SQIVND (reference sequence). This CDR3 comprises 16 residues. This CDR3 is CASSPGTGWGNQPQHF. Partial CDR3 DNA: TGTGCCAGTAGTCCCGGGACAGGGTGGGGCAATCAGCCC.

This clone was counted many times. The read halts 3 residues ahead of the CDR3 end, with the missing end drawn from the germline J gene. The V and J genes are TRBV30 and TRBJ1-5; tentative D call: TRBD1 (6 bases). Germline CDR1 GTSNPN, CDR2 SVGIG (reference sequence). This CDR3 contains 15 residues. Trimming shortened V by 0 bases and J by 5 bases, and 14 bases separated the two germline ends. The CDR3: CAWSVPDRRDQPQHF. Incomplete CDR3 DNA: TGTGCCTGGAGTGTCCCCGACAGGCGGGATCAGCCC. Using reference TRBV30 and TRBJ1-5 for the parts outside the CDR3, the full variable domain is SQTIHQWPATLVQPVGSPLSLECTVEGTSNPNLYWYRQAAGRGLQLLFYSVGIGQISSEVPQNLSASRPQDRQFILSSKKLLLSDSGFYLCAWSVPDRRDQPQHFGDGTRLSIL.